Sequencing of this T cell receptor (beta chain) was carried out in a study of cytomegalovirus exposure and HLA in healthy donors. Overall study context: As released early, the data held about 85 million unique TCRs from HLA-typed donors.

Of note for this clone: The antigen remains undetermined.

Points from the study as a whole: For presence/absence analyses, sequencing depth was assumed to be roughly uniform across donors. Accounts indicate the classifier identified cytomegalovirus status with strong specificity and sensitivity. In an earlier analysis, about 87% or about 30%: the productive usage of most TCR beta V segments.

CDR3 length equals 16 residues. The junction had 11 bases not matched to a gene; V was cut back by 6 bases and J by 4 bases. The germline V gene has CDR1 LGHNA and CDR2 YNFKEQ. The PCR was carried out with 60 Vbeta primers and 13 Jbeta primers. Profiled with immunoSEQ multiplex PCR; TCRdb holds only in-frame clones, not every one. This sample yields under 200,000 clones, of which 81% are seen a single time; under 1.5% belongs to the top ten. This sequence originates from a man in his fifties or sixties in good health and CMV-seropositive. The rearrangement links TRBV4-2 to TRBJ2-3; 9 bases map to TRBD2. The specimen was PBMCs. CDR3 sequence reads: CASRSDRAGGPDTQYF. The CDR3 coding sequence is TGTGCCAGCAGATCGGATAGAGCGGGAGGACCAGATACGCAGTATTTT.